The 23 T cell receptor beta chains below were found in one sample sequenced in a study of cytotoxic CD8 clonotypes in ibrutinib-treated CLL. Assay used: immunoSEQ multiplex PCR; TCRdb lists only in-frame clones, some missing. This table holds hundreds of thousands of clones, roughly 79% found once. The sequencing here drew on PBMCs, taken after 12 months of ibrutinib treatment. Receptors were obtained from a human donor with chronic lymphocytic leukemia.

The genes are TRBV25-1 and TRBJ1-2; 8 nucleotides align to TRBD1. The CDR3 runs to 15 residues. From germline, CDR1 is MGHDK and CDR2 SYGVNS. The V gene end was trimmed by 3 bases and the J gene end by 5 bases; junction bases not matched to a gene: 8. Written as DNA, the CDR3 is TGTGCCAGCAGTGACCGGACAGGGCCTGAATATGGCTACACCTTC. Translation: CASSDRTGPEYGYTF.

This clone was recorded once. The V call is TRBV11-3, the J call TRBJ2-1, with TRBD2 matching over 9 bases. Trimming removed 5 bases from V and 0 bases from J; junction bases left unmatched: 8. Per the germline V gene, CDR1 is SGHNT and CDR2 is YENEEA. This CDR3 is built from 17 residues. The DNA of the CDR3 is TGTGCCAGCAGCGCCCGGGGTAGCGGGAGCTCCTACAATGAGCAGTTCTTC. Translating it yields CASSARGSGSSYNEQFF.

The CDR3 bases are TGTGCCAGCAGCGTATCTGGGGACGAGCAGTACTTC. Translated: CASSVSGDEQYF. This chain links TRBV9 with TRBJ2-7; D is unresolved. The V and J ends lost 1 base and 5 bases respectively, with 7 bases between them. CDR1 is SGDLS and CDR2 is YYNGEE in the germline V gene. The CDR3 contains 12 residues. Full variable domain (remainder filled in from reference TRBV9 and TRBJ2-7): DSGVTQTPKHLITATGQRVTLRCSPRSGDLSVYWYQQSLDQGLQFLIQYYNGEERAKGNILERFSAQQFPDLHSELNLSSLELGDSALYFCASSVSGDEQYFGPGTRLTVT.

This chain links TRBV6-5 with TRBJ1-1; D call uncertain. The V end was cut by 0 bases, the J end by 0 bases, with 8 bases between. The germline gives CDR1 MNHEY, CDR2 SVGAGI. The CDR3 spans 15 residues. The CDR3 nucleotides are TGTGCCAGCAGTTACTCTATCACTTTGAACACTGAAGCTTTCTTT. This gives the protein CASSYSITLNTEAFF.

The rearrangement links TRBV6-1 to TRBJ2-1; D possibly corresponds to TRBD2 (5 bases). The CDR3 totals 12 residues. Germline values: CDR1 MNHNS, CDR2 SASEGT. V was clipped by 5 bases and J by 6 bases, with 8 bases between them. CDR3 sequence reads: CASSLTINEQFF. CDR3 in DNA: TGTGCCAGCAGTTTGACTATCAATGAGCAGTTCTTC.

The J gene is TRBJ2-2, the V gene TRBV27; D tentatively reads TRBD1 or TRBD2 (5 bases each). Germline values: CDR1 MNHEY, CDR2 SMNVEV (reference sequence). The CDR3 runs 15 residues. V was cut by 1 base and J by 1 base, with 7 bases left in between. The CDR3: CASSLYGGNTGELFF. CDR3 bases: TGTGCCAGCAGTTTATATGGGGGGAACACCGGGGAGCTGTTTTTT.

The chain employs TRBV5-1 and TRBJ1-3, with 7 positions matching TRBD1. With 2 bases clipped from V and 0 bases from J, the junction kept 20 bases outside the gene matches. The CDR3 totals 21 residues. Germline assignment: CDR1 SGHRS and CDR2 YFSETQ. CDR3 region: CASSFLARQGDKFTSGNTIYF. Here the CDR3 DNA reads TGCGCCAGCAGCTTCCTCGCTAGACAGGGCGATAAATTTACCTCTGGAAACACCATATATTTT.

The V gene is TRBV9, the J gene TRBJ2-2; TRBD1 might be the D (6 bases). The CDR3 sequence is 16 residues long. The germline V gene has CDR1 SGDLS and CDR2 YYNGEE. The V gene lost 4 bases and the J gene lost 7 bases, with 20 bases spanning the gap. CDR3: CASSPGGQGGNGELFF. The CDR3 DNA sequence: TGTGCCAGCAGCCCCGGCGGGCAAGGGGGTAACGGGGAGCTGTTTTTT.

The chain couples TRBV19 to TRBJ1-2; D not certain. The CDR3 spans 15 residues. Trimming cost V 3 bases and J 3 bases, with 14 bases left between them. CDR1 LNHDA and CDR2 SQIVND come from the germline V gene (reference sequence). For the CDR3, the DNA is TGTGCCAGTAGTATTCCCCGGGCGGTCGACTATGGCTACACCTTC. Translation: CASSIPRAVDYGYTF.

This clone was seen a handful of times. Germline is not matched at one junction end, which may reflect a read error. The genes are TRBV7-7 and TRBJ2-1; no definite D call. The germline V gene encodes CDR1 SSHAT and CDR2 FNYEAQ (reference sequence). CDR3 size: 15 residues. CDR3 bases: TGTGCTAGCAGCCCCGCCACGGCAGCCCTGGAAGAGCAGTTCTTC. It yields the protein CASSPATAALEEQFF.

The rearrangement joins TRBV7-8 to TRBJ1-5, with 8 positions matching TRBD1. The germline gives CDR1 SGHVS, CDR2 FQNEAQ. The V segment lost 4 bases and the J segment 6 bases; nucleotides outside the gene matches: 8. CDR3 size: 15 residues. CDR3: CASSSRQGASQPQHF. CDR3 sequence (DNA): TGTGCCAGCAGCTCTCGCCAGGGGGCTAGTCAGCCCCAGCATTTT.

This clone was seen once. V gene TRBV7-2 combines with J gene TRBJ2-2, with 9 bases that match TRBD1. The CDR3 has 16 amino acids. Germline V gives CDR1 SGHTA, CDR2 FQGNSA. Trimming took 5 bases from V and 1 from J; bases not matched to a gene: 5. CDR3 residues: CASSPGTGKNTGELFF. DNA of the CDR3: TGTGCCAGCAGCCCAGGGACAGGGAAGAACACCGGGGAGCTGTTTTTT.

This sequence joins TRBV6-1 and TRBJ1-2, with a weak D call TRBD1 (6 bases). V gave up 6 bases and J gave up 7 bases, with 15 bases separating them. There are 13 residues in the CDR3. Germline lookup yields CDR1 MNHNS and CDR2 SASEGT. The DNA for the CDR3 is TGTGCCAGCAGCTACAACGAGGGGGTTGGCTACACCTTC. Protein product: CASSYNEGVGYTF.

The chain combines TRBV13 with TRBJ2-7; D is tentatively TRBD1 or TRBD2 (5 bases each). The CDR3 is 13 residues long. Germline V gives CDR1 PRHDT, CDR2 FYEKMQ (reference sequence). The V gene lost 2 bases and the J gene lost 7 bases, with 12 bases spanning the gap. The CDR3 sequence: CASSLTGAREQYF. In nucleotides, the CDR3 is TGTGCCAGCAGCTTAACCGGGGCCCGGGAGCAGTACTTC.

The V call is TRBV5-6, the J call TRBJ1-1; no definite D call. This CDR3 is built from 12 residues. Trimming removed 4 bases at V and 1 base at J, with 5 bases between. From germline, CDR1 is SGHDT and CDR2 YYEEEE. The CDR3 sequence: CASSHRNTEAFF. The CDR3 DNA reads as TGTGCCAGCAGCCACAGGAACACTGAAGCTTTCTTT.

The J gene is TRBJ2-7, the V gene TRBV30, with 8 nucleotides matching TRBD1. CDR3 length: 13 residues. Losses at the gene ends were 2 bases for V and 2 bases for J; bases not matched to a gene: 2. Germline V gene sequence: CDR1 GTSNPN, CDR2 SVGIG (reference sequence). The CDR3 region has the DNA TGTGCCTGGAGTAAGGGACAGGCCTACGAGCAGTACTTC. Protein product: CAWSKGQAYEQYF.

V is TRBV6-6 and J is TRBJ2-5; 7 nucleotides agree with TRBD2. This CDR3 spans 15 amino acids. The V and J ends lost 2 bases and 3 bases, in that order; junction bases with no gene match: 6. Per germline, CDR1 MNHNY and CDR2 SVGAGI (reference sequence). The CDR3 here is CASSYPTSGKETQYF. CDR3 nucleotides: TGTGCCAGCAGTTACCCCACGAGCGGGAAAGAGACCCAGTACTTC.

The gene calls are TRBV15 and TRBJ2-3; possibly TRBD1 or TRBD2 for D (5 bases each). CDR1 is LNHNV and CDR2 is YYDKDF in the germline V gene (reference sequence). V was shortened by 5 bases and J by 2 bases, with 17 bases between the two germline ends. CDR3 length: 16 residues. CDR3 DNA: TGTGCCACCAGCCCGGGACCGCCTAGTATCACAGATACGCAGTATTTT. Its protein product is CATSPGPPSITDTQYF. Variable domain in full (rest from reference TRBV15 and TRBJ2-3): DAMVIQNPRYQVTQFGKPVTLSCSQTLNHNVMYWYQQKSSQAPKLLFHYYDKDFNNEADTPDNFQSRRPNTSFCFLDIRSPGLGDTAMYLCATSPGPPSITDTQYFGPGTRLTVL.

The V and J genes are TRBV25-1 and TRBJ2-5, with a tentative D call TRBD2 (6 bases). V lost 8 bases and J lost 9, with 19 bases in between. Germline V gives CDR1 MGHDK, CDR2 SYGVNS. The CDR3 is 13 residues long. CDR3 amino acids: CASGGTPASAQYF. Written as DNA, the CDR3 is TGTGCCAGCGGGGGGACTCCCGCTTCGGCCCAGTACTTC.

J is TRBJ2-6 and V is TRBV28; D not certain. This CDR3 spans 13 amino acids. Germline values: CDR1 MDHEN, CDR2 SYDVKM. V lost 3 bases, J lost 3 bases, and 3 bases lay in between. Here the CDR3 reads CASSFSGANVLTF. For the CDR3, the DNA is TGTGCCAGCAGTTTTAGTGGGGCCAACGTCCTGACTTTC.

V gene TRBV11-2 combines with J gene TRBJ2-7; D is possibly TRBD2 (5 bases). Trimming took 3 bases from V and 2 from J, leaving 14 bases between them. Germline V gene lookup returns CDR1 SGHAT and CDR2 FQNNGV. The CDR3 is 15 amino acids. CDR3: CASSLVRTPTYEQYF. CDR3 sequence (DNA): TGTGCCAGCAGCTTGGTCCGGACTCCGACCTACGAGCAGTACTTC.

The chain joins TRBV7-8 to TRBJ2-5; TRBD2 might be the D (5 bases). Trimming stripped 6 bases from V and 1 base from J, with 12 bases between. CDR1 is SGHVS and CDR2 is FQNEAQ in the germline V gene. This CDR3 has 14 amino acids. The CDR3 DNA sequence: TGTGCCAGCAGACCAGGACTGCTCCAAGAGACCCAGTACTTC. Its translation is CASRPGLLQETQYF.

This clone was seen only a few times. The chain couples TRBV4-2 to TRBJ1-5, with 10 bases matching TRBD1. The CDR3 consists of 16 residues. Trimming removed 3 bases from V and 7 bases from J; junction bases left unmatched: 9. Germline V gene sequence: CDR1 LGHNA, CDR2 YNFKEQ. CDR3 sequence reads: CASSQRQGADEQPQHF. In DNA, the CDR3 is TGTGCCAGCAGCCAGAGACAGGGGGCGGATGAACAGCCCCAGCATTTT.